Below are 28 T cell receptor beta chains sequenced from a single sample in a study of Ad26.COV2.S vaccination and SARS-CoV-2 variants. As to treatment: around 19 received Ad26.COV2.S at low or high dose, single or two shots; about five received placebo; per-sample allocation not given. Samples came from day 63 after the first vaccine or placebo injection. Produced via immunoSEQ multiplex PCR; TCRdb's table is partial and in-frame only. Among some 320,000 clones listed, roughly 80% were seen once. This specimen consisted of peripheral blood, obtained in a trial of Ad26.COV2.S vaccine versus placebo. The receptors stem from a person aged 18 to 65 who received the Ad26.COV2.S COVID-19 vaccine or a placebo.

CDR3 sequence: CASSLEPLPGDIQYF. Here the CDR3 DNA reads TGCGCCAGCAGCTTGGAGCCTTTACCGGGGGACATTCAGTACTTC. V gene TRBV5-1 combines with J gene TRBJ2-4, with D possibly matching TRBD2 (6 bases). Trimming took off 0 bases at V and 8 bases at J, with 15 bases between the two ends. CDR1 SGHRS and CDR2 YFSETQ come from the germline V gene. The CDR3 extends over 15 amino acids.

This chain joins TRBV7-9 and TRBJ2-1, with 13 nucleotides matching TRBD2. This CDR3 spans 19 amino acids. Germline trimming cut 4 bases from V and 7 bases from J; bases unmatched to any gene: 16. Germline-derived CDR1 and CDR2 are SEHNR and FQNEAQ (reference sequence). This CDR3 is CASSSADWTSGGSKNEQFF. In DNA form, the CDR3 reads TGTGCCAGCAGCTCGGCCGACTGGACTAGCGGGGGTTCCAAAAATGAGCAGTTCTTC.

The rearrangement joins TRBV19 to TRBJ1-5; the D is unclear. Trimming stripped 3 bases from V and 6 bases from J, with 6 bases between. The CDR3 spans 12 residues. From germline, CDR1 is LNHDA and CDR2 SQIVND (reference sequence). The CDR3 nucleotides read TGTGCCAGTAGTATTTTGGGTCAGCCCCAGCATTTT. This translates into CASSILGQPQHF.

The rearrangement uses TRBV11-2 and TRBJ1-1; weak D call: TRBD1 (6 bases). The CDR3 has 15 amino acids. V dropped 1 base and J dropped 0 bases, with 9 bases sitting between them. Germline lookup yields CDR1 SGHAT and CDR2 FQNNGV. The DNA for the CDR3 is TGTGCCAGCAGCTTAGCGAGGGGGATGAACACTGAAGCTTTCTTT. It specifies CASSLARGMNTEAFF.

The chain links TRBV7-3 to TRBJ2-3, with D uncertain. The CDR3 is 15 residues long. Between the trimmed V and J ends, which lost 0 bases and 0 bases, there was a span of 7 bases. The germline CDR1 and CDR2 sequences are SGHTA and FQGTGA. The DNA of the CDR3 is TGTGCCAGCAGCTTAACGCACCAGAGCACAGATACGCAGTATTTT. It encodes CASSLTHQSTDTQYF.

The CDR3 DNA reads as TGTGCTAGTGGCCGCGGATCGAACACTGAAGCTTTCTTT. Encoded protein: CASGRGSNTEAFF. The J gene is TRBJ1-1, the V gene TRBV12-5; D gene ambiguous. The CDR3 runs 13 residues. V lost 6 bases and J lost 1, with 9 bases in between. CDR1 is LGHNT, CDR2 FRNRAP, per germline.

The rearrangement links TRBV2 to TRBJ2-1, with D maybe TRBD2 (7 bases). The CDR3 runs to 15 residues. Germline V lookup: CDR1 SNHLY, CDR2 FYNNEI. Deletions cut 7 bases from V and 0 bases from J, with 13 bases between. The CDR3 region is CASKQGGISYNEQFF. Written as DNA, the CDR3 is TGTGCCAGCAAACAGGGAGGGATCTCCTACAATGAGCAGTTCTTC.

The V gene is TRBV7-9, the J gene TRBJ2-7; D perhaps matches TRBD2 (5 bases). Germline assignment: CDR1 SEHNR and CDR2 FQNEAQ (reference sequence). The CDR3 extends over 12 amino acids. Trimming took 5 bases from V and 2 from J, leaving 7 bases between them. The CDR3 spells CASSGEPYEQYF. In DNA, the CDR3 is TGTGCCAGCAGCGGGGAGCCCTACGAGCAGTACTTC.

This clone was seen more than once but under ten times. The chain recombines TRBV5-1 with TRBJ2-7, with TRBD2 identical over 10 bases. Germline V gives CDR1 SGHRS, CDR2 YFSETQ. CDR3 length: 16 residues. V shed 0 bases, J shed 3 bases, and the junction held 6 bases outside the gene matches. The CDR3 region has the DNA TGCGCCAGCAGCTTGGAAGCGGCTAGCGGGGGCTACGAGCAGTACTTC. Amino acids: CASSLEAASGGYEQYF.

J is TRBJ2-2 and V is TRBV23-1, with D possibly TRBD1 on 5 matching bases. TRBV23-1 is placed among ORFs of uncertain function. The CDR3 is 17 residues long. V lost 4 bases and J lost 0, with 15 bases in between. The CDR3 spells CASSRATAPANTGELFF. The CDR3 coding sequence is TGCGCCAGCAGTCGAGCGACAGCACCAGCGAACACCGGGGAGCTGTTTTTT.

This chain connects TRBV14 to TRBJ1-4; possible D gene TRBD1, 6 bases. The CDR3 is 15 residues long. Germline CDR1 and CDR2: SGHDN and FVKESK. With 4 bases removed from V and 4 bases from J, the gap between germline ends came to 13 bases. The CDR3 protein is CASSRNAGVNEKLFF. CDR3 in DNA: TGTGCCAGCAGCCGAAACGCAGGGGTTAATGAAAAACTGTTTTTT.

The chain has TRBV13 and TRBJ1-2; the match to TRBD1 covers 8 bases. V dropped 4 bases and J dropped 8; count of bases not matched to a gene: 12. Germline V lookup: CDR1 PRHDT, CDR2 FYEKMQ (reference sequence). This CDR3 is built from 15 residues. The DNA for the CDR3 is TGTGCCAGCAGCTCCCCTCCGAGACAGGGGCGCGGCTACACCTTC. Its protein product is CASSSPPRQGRGYTF. Complete variable domain (other parts from reference TRBV13 and TRBJ1-2): AAGVIQSPRHLIKEKRETATLKCYPIPRHDTVYWYQQGPGQDPQFLISFYEKMQSDKGSIPDRFSAQQFSDYHSELNMSSLELGDSALYFCASSSPPRQGRGYTFGSGTRLTVV.

The V call is TRBV5-5, the J call TRBJ1-2; D gene ambiguous. Trimming cost V 0 bases and J 0 bases, with 9 bases left between them. The germline CDR1 and CDR2 sequences are SGHKS and YYEKEE (reference sequence). CDR3 length: 15 residues. This CDR3 reads CASSLGGFANYGYTF. CDR3 nucleotides: TGTGCCAGCAGCTTGGGAGGGTTCGCTAACTATGGCTACACCTTC.

The sample holds a few counts of this clone. This rearrangement joins TRBV30 to TRBJ1-1; weak D call: TRBD1 (5 bases). The germline gives CDR1 GTSNPN, CDR2 SVGIG (reference sequence). Trimming stripped 0 bases from V and 4 bases from J, with 24 bases between. The CDR3 has 18 amino acids. CDR3 DNA sequence: TGTGCCTGGAGTGTACGTCGCCAGGGAACTGGGGTAGGCACTGAAGCTTTCTTT. It translates to CAWSVRRQGTGVGTEAFF.

The CDR3 region has the DNA TGCGCCAGCAGTGAGTCGGGCGGGGGTTGGACTGAAGCTTTCTTT. Amino acid sequence: CASSESGGGWTEAFF. The rearrangement links TRBV10-2 to TRBJ1-1; weak D call: TRBD1 (5 bases). Germline V gene lookup returns CDR1 WSHSY and CDR2 SAAADI. This CDR3 is 15 amino acids long. V shed 0 bases and J shed 5 bases, with 13 bases lying between them.

This rearrangement joins TRBV5-1 to TRBJ1-4; D ambiguous. V lost 4 bases, J lost 2 bases, and 9 bases lay in between. CDR1 and CDR2 from the germline V gene are SGHRS and YFSETQ. The CDR3 loop spans 14 amino acids. CDR3 DNA: TGCGCCAGCAGCCAAGGGTGGACTAATGAAAAACTGTTTTTT. Its protein is CASSQGWTNEKLFF.

The chain recombines TRBV11-2 with TRBJ1-2; possible D gene TRBD1, 5 bases. The CDR3 loop spans 14 amino acids. In germline, CDR1 is SGHAT, CDR2 FQNNGV. V was trimmed by 5 bases and J by 8 bases, leaving 18 bases between them. The DNA of the CDR3 is TGTGCCAGCAGCATCCAGGGCGGCCCGGGGGGCTACACCTTC. Encoded protein: CASSIQGGPGGYTF.

The chain links TRBV3-1 (or the pseudogene TRBV3-2) to TRBJ1-4; 10 bases line up with TRBD1. Trimming took 3 bases from V and 5 from J; bases not matched to a gene: 3. This CDR3 region has 15 residues. CDR1 is LGHDT, CDR2 YNNKEL, per germline (reference sequence). Written as DNA, the CDR3 is TGTGCCAGCAGCCACCCGGGACAGGGGAATGAAAAACTGTTTTTT. Its protein product is CASSHPGQGNEKLFF.

V and J are TRBV5-1 and TRBJ1-1; D unresolved. V was clipped by 6 bases and J by 0 bases, with 12 bases between them. Germline values: CDR1 SGHRS, CDR2 YFSETQ. This CDR3 comprises 14 residues. Here the CDR3 reads CASKDILMNTEAFF. CDR3 sequence (DNA): TGCGCCAGCAAGGATATTCTAATGAACACTGAAGCTTTCTTT.

The chain has TRBV19 and TRBJ1-4; TRBD1 matches 9 bases. Germline-derived CDR1 and CDR2 are LNHDA and SQIVND (reference sequence). V lost 5 bases and J lost 3; bases outside the gene matches: 4. The CDR3 has 15 residues. Here the CDR3 reads CASSGRTGANEKLFF. The CDR3 region has the DNA TGTGCCAGTAGTGGCCGGACAGGGGCTAATGAAAAACTGTTTTTT.

The chain couples TRBV3-1 (or the pseudogene TRBV3-2) to TRBJ2-1, with 8 nucleotides matching TRBD2. V lost 9 bases to trimming and J lost 7 bases; unmatched junction nucleotides: 11. This CDR3 contains 14 residues. Germline CDR1 reads LGHDT; CDR2 reads YNNKEL (reference sequence). For the CDR3, the DNA is TGTGCCAGTCAGCACGGGGGGGCCGTGAATGAGCAGTTCTTC. Translated, it gives CASQHGGAVNEQFF.

This rearrangement joins TRBV18 to TRBJ1-4, with D hard to call. With 4 bases removed from V and 8 bases from J, the gap between germline ends came to 8 bases. CDR1 is KGHSH, CDR2 LQKENI, per germline. The CDR3 loop spans 12 amino acids. In DNA, the CDR3 is TGTGCCAGCTCACAGAACCAAGAAAAACTGTTTTTT. It is translated as CASSQNQEKLFF.

V usage is TRBV10-3 and J usage is TRBJ1-2, with D uncertain. In germline, CDR1 is ENHRY, CDR2 SYGVKD. Deletions cut 0 bases from V and 5 bases from J, with 7 bases between. The CDR3 totals 13 residues. The chain's CDR3 is CAISESWPYGYTF. The DNA for the CDR3 is TGTGCCATCAGTGAGTCCTGGCCTTATGGCTACACCTTC.

The rearrangement joins TRBV30 to TRBJ2-3, with D unclear. The CDR3 loop spans 10 amino acids. The V gene's germline CDR1 is GTSNPN and CDR2 SVGIG (reference sequence). The V end lost 5 bases, the J end lost 11 bases, and 11 bases lay between the germline ends. The DNA of the CDR3 is TGTGCCTGGCACCGGGTTAGGCAGTATTTT. It encodes CAWHRVRQYF.

This clone was seen only a few times. The chain employs TRBV6-5 and TRBJ2-1; 11 bases match TRBD2. This CDR3 spans 14 amino acids. V gave up 6 bases and J gave up 4 bases; unmatched junction bases: 2. Germline CDR1 is MNHEY and CDR2 is SVGAGI. The CDR3 bases are TGTGCCAGCAGAACTAGCGGGGGATACAATGAGCAGTTCTTC. It specifies CASRTSGGYNEQFF.

Only a few counts were recorded for this clone. The chain uses TRBV28 and TRBJ1-2; D is possibly TRBD1 (5 bases). Germline V gene sequence: CDR1 MDHEN, CDR2 SYDVKM. Trimming pared 3 bases from V and 4 bases from J, leaving 9 bases between. The CDR3 extends over 13 amino acids. The CDR3 nucleotides are TGTGCCAGCAGTTTGAAGAGGGGCTATGGCTACACCTTC. Translation gives CASSLKRGYGYTF.

The chain couples TRBV21-1 to TRBJ2-5; TRBD2, the table's D call, lacks a check against the DNA. TRBV21-1 is termed a pseudogene. CDR3 length: 18 amino acids. The CDR3 spells CASSKSTGLAGTQETQYF. In DNA form, the CDR3 reads TGTGCCAGCAGCAAATCTACAGGGCTAGCGGGCACCCAAGAGACCCAGTACTTC.

This clone appeared once. V usage is TRBV28 and J usage is TRBJ2-5, with TRBD2 identical over 8 bases. Germline V gene data show CDR1 as MDHEN and CDR2 as SYDVKM. After removal of 6 bases from V and 5 bases from J, the junction contained 11 bases not matched to a gene. The CDR3 runs 15 residues. This chain's CDR3 is CASSPGGGRMETQYF. The CDR3 DNA is TGTGCCAGCAGCCCCGGGGGGGGGAGGATGGAGACCCAGTACTTC.